This TCR beta chain is from a study of patients and donors after allogeneic stem cell transplantation. This clonotype was seen a few times. TCRdb reprocessed the RT-PCR reads via MiXCR and lists one record per CDR3 protein. This sample yields about 40,000 distinct CDR3 sequences, of which about 30% are seen a single time; around 72% belongs to the top ten. Germline values: CDR1 MNHEY, CDR2 SMNVEV (reference sequence). The CDR3 sequence is 13 residues long. The V gene lost 4 bases and the J gene lost 1 base, with 8 bases spanning the gap. Sequenced input: blood, either unsorted or a sorted T cell fraction (not recorded which). This receptor was obtained from a human donor who was either an allogeneic HSCT recipient or a stem cell or donor lymphocyte infusion donor (not recorded which). It is not recorded whose cells these are; they may come from a transplant donor. This chain uses TRBV27 with TRBJ2-7; D unresolved. The CDR3 DNA follows: TGTGCCAGCAGTTCTGGGTTGTCCTACGAGCAGTACTTC. Protein sequence: CASSSGLSYEQYF.